This section outlines one TCR beta chain sequence together with its context. Its antigen is still unknown. This sample is part of a study of T cell repertoires in cytomegalovirus infection. Findings and limits, study-wide: Ex vivo responses were dominated by HLA-C-restricted CMV-specific TCR beta clonotypes.

MiXCR, applied by TCRdb to the reads, yields one record per CDR3 protein. Here the sample spans some 680,000 distinct CDR3 sequences, roughly 35% being singletons. The CDR3 has 15 residues. The germline V gene encodes CDR1 SGHTA and CDR2 FQGNSA. V dropped 3 bases and J dropped 3 bases, with 14 bases sitting between them. This receptor was taken from a human donor in good health (CMV status not recorded). Some clones in this sample may be carry-over from other donors' samples. This chain uses TRBV7-2 with TRBJ1-1; TRBD1 might be the D (5 bases). Source material: PBMCs. CDR3 residues: CASSFLGRGDTEAFF. DNA for the CDR3: TGTGCCAGCAGCTTCCTGGGGCGCGGGGACACTGAAGCTTTCTTT.